This passage covers 20 T cell receptor beta chains from one sample sequenced in a study of blood T cell repertoires in COVID-19. Assay: immunoSEQ multiplex PCR; the TCRdb copy retains only in-frame clones and omits some. The data show 130,000 or so clones, with around 80% seen just once and 9% to 15% held by the top ten. Source material: peripheral blood. The source of these receptors is a woman aged 55-70 years with acute or convalescent COVID-19.

This chain's CDR3 is CASRPGTGGFNQPQHF. The CDR3 DNA is TGCGCCAGCAGACCCGGGACAGGGGGATTTAATCAGCCCCAGCATTTT. The chain carries TRBV5-1 and TRBJ1-5, with 11 bases identical to TRBD1. The germline V gene encodes CDR1 SGHRS and CDR2 YFSETQ. This CDR3 is 16 amino acids long. V lost 5 bases to trimming and J lost 4 bases; unmatched junction nucleotides: 8. The whole variable domain, filled in from reference TRBV5-1 and TRBJ1-5, reads KAGVTQTPRYLIKTRGQQVTLSCSPISGHRSVSWYQQTPGQGLQFLFEYFSETQRNKGNFPGRFSGRQFSNSRSEMNVSTLELGDSALYLCASRPGTGGFNQPQHFGDGTRLSIL.

The CDR3 protein is CASGLRPSGGELFF. DNA for the CDR3: TGTGCTAGTGGCCTTCGACCGTCGGGAGGGGAGCTGTTTTTT. V usage is TRBV12-5 and J usage is TRBJ2-2; possible D gene TRBD2, 5 bases. Trimming removed 6 bases from V and 8 bases from J, with 16 bases in between. Per germline, CDR1 LGHNT and CDR2 FRNRAP. This CDR3 region has 14 residues.

The DNA of the CDR3 is TGTGCCAGCAGCCAAGCTGGGGCAGGGAATTACGGGGAGCTGTTTTTT. It specifies CASSQAGAGNYGELFF. The chain links TRBV4-2 to TRBJ2-2, with D possibly matching TRBD1 (5 bases). The V end was cut by 1 base, the J end by 7 bases, with 16 bases between. The CDR3 runs to 16 residues. Germline-derived CDR1 and CDR2 are LGHNA and YNFKEQ.

Only a few counts were recorded for this clone. V usage is TRBV19 and J usage is TRBJ1-1; TRBD1 matches at 8 bases. The CDR3 totals 14 residues. The V gene's germline CDR1 is LNHDA and CDR2 SQIVND (reference sequence). The J segment lost 0 bases and the V segment lost 6 bases, leaving 3 bases of the junction unmatched. CDR3 protein: CASRTTGVNTEAFF. The DNA for the CDR3 is TGTGCCAGTAGGACGACAGGGGTGAACACTGAAGCTTTCTTT. Using reference TRBV19 and TRBJ1-1 for the parts outside the CDR3, the full variable domain is DGGITQSPKYLFRKEGQNVTLSCEQNLNHDAMYWYRQDPGQGLRLIYYSQIVNDFQKGDIAEGYSVSREKKESFPLTVTSAQKNPTAFYLCASRTTGVNTEAFFGQGTRLTVV.

The chain links TRBV14 to TRBJ2-7; 7 nucleotides align to TRBD2. V was pared by 3 bases and J by 3 bases, with 11 bases of the junction left unmatched. Germline values: CDR1 SGHDN, CDR2 FVKESK. The CDR3 extends over 16 amino acids. The CDR3 protein is CASSHLSGRIFYEQYF. DNA for the CDR3: TGTGCCAGCAGCCACCTATCCGGGAGGATCTTCTACGAGCAGTACTTC.

The V gene is TRBV18, the J gene TRBJ1-1; 9 bases are a match to TRBD1. The junction had 5 bases not matched to a gene; V was cut back by 6 bases and J by 3 bases. Germline values: CDR1 KGHSH, CDR2 LQKENI. The CDR3 is 14 residues long. The CDR3 DNA is TGTGCCAGCTCGCACGGGACAGGGCACACTGAAGCTTTCTTT. The encoded protein is CASSHGTGHTEAFF.

V and J are TRBV7-9 and TRBJ2-3; D uncertain. Per the germline V gene, CDR1 is SEHNR and CDR2 is FQNEAQ (reference sequence). V lost 5 bases and J lost 4, with 7 bases in between. The CDR3 runs to 12 residues. This CDR3 is CASSQTADTQYF. In nucleotides, the CDR3 is TGTGCCAGCAGCCAAACGGCAGATACGCAGTATTTT.

This clone appeared a single time. The J gene is TRBJ2-1, the V gene TRBV29-1; D might be TRBD2 (6 bases). In germline, CDR1 is SQVTM, CDR2 ANQGSEA. CDR3 length equals 15 residues. The ends were cut back, 4 bases at V and 8 bases at J, with 21 bases in the middle. CDR3 coding DNA: TGCAGCGTTGTTACCCCGGCGGGGCTAAGGTATGAGCAGTTCTTC. Residues: CSVVTPAGLRYEQFF.

The V call is TRBV19, the J call TRBJ1-1; D is unclear. CDR1 is LNHDA and CDR2 is SQIVND in the germline V gene (reference sequence). V lost 6 bases, J lost 5 bases, and 13 bases lay in between. The CDR3 is 13 residues long. The CDR3: CASRPSGLTEAFF. The CDR3 DNA follows: TGTGCCAGTAGGCCTAGCGGGTTGACTGAAGCTTTCTTT.

The chain couples TRBV7-2 to TRBJ2-7, with 10 bases identical to TRBD2. Germline CDR1 and CDR2: SGHTA and FQGNSA. This CDR3 is 16 amino acids long. The ends lost 5 bases at V and 4 bases at J; junction bases unmatched: 11. CDR3 loop: CASSHPERGGRYEQYF. The CDR3 DNA reads TGTGCCAGCAGCCATCCTGAGCGGGGGGGCAGATACGAGCAGTACTTC.

The V gene is TRBV6-2 or TRBV6-3, the J gene TRBJ1-5; no definite D call. From germline, CDR1 is MNHEY and CDR2 SVGEGT. V dropped 4 bases and J dropped 6 bases, with 19 bases sitting between them. This CDR3 spans 16 amino acids. The CDR3 protein is CASSSPSIPGSQPQHF. CDR3 coding DNA: TGTGCCAGCAGTTCCCCAAGCATTCCCGGTAGTCAGCCCCAGCATTTT.

This clone turned up a few times. The chain joins TRBV6-1 to TRBJ1-2, with 7 bases fitting TRBD1. V shed 4 bases, J shed 3 bases, and the junction held 11 bases outside the gene matches. Germline lookup yields CDR1 MNHNS and CDR2 SASEGT. The CDR3 extends over 16 amino acids. The DNA for the CDR3 is TGTGCCAGCAGTGGGCCCCGGGACAGCAACTACTATGGCTACACCTTC. Its translation is CASSGPRDSNYYGYTF.

This chain uses TRBV5-5 with TRBJ1-2; no reliable D call. V was pared by 0 bases and J by 9 bases, with 12 bases between. CDR1 and CDR2 from the germline V gene are SGHKS and YYEKEE (reference sequence). CDR3 length: 13 residues. The CDR3 here is CASSLGGLSRYTF. Here the CDR3 DNA reads TGTGCCAGCAGCTTGGGAGGTTTGAGTCGCTACACCTTC.

V gene TRBV5-4 combines with J gene TRBJ2-3; 9 bases are a match to TRBD1. This CDR3 region has 15 residues. The germline CDR1 and CDR2 sequences are SGHNT and YYREEE (reference sequence). V was clipped by 4 bases and J by 4 bases; unmatched bases: 7. CDR3 sequence reads: CASSPPGQGSDTQYF. The DNA of the CDR3 is TGTGCCAGCAGCCCCCCGGGACAGGGCTCAGATACGCAGTATTTT. Drawing the rest from reference TRBV5-4 and TRBJ2-3, the complete variable domain is ETGVTQSPTHLIKTRGQQVTLRCSSQSGHNTVSWYQQALGQGPQFIFQYYREEENGRGNFPPRFSGLQFPNYSSELNVNALELDDSALYLCASSPPGQGSDTQYFGPGTRLTVL.

The chain has TRBV19 and TRBJ1-5; 7 bases are a match to TRBD1. CDR1 is LNHDA, CDR2 SQIVND, per germline (reference sequence). The CDR3 contains 16 residues. Germline trimming cut 3 bases from V and 0 bases from J; bases unmatched to any gene: 5. CDR3 sequence reads: CASSIAGGSSNQPQHF. In DNA form, the CDR3 reads TGTGCCAGTAGTATCGCAGGGGGATCTAGCAATCAGCCCCAGCATTTT. The variable domain in full, completed from reference TRBV19 and TRBJ1-5, reads DGGITQSPKYLFRKEGQNVTLSCEQNLNHDAMYWYRQDPGQGLRLIYYSQIVNDFQKGDIAEGYSVSREKKESFPLTVTSAQKNPTAFYLCASSIAGGSSNQPQHFGDGTRLSIL.

The genes are TRBV2 and TRBJ1-1, with D possibly matching TRBD1 (6 bases). V was cut by 4 bases and J by 4 bases, with 16 bases left in between. Germline CDR1 reads SNHLY; CDR2 reads FYNNEI. The CDR3 loop spans 15 amino acids. The CDR3 loop is CASSVLQGKGTEAFF. CDR3 coding DNA: TGTGCCAGCAGTGTCCTACAGGGTAAGGGCACTGAAGCTTTCTTT. The full variable domain, with the rest looked up from reference TRBV2 and TRBJ1-1, is EPEVTQTPSHQVTQMGQEVILRCVPISNHLYFYWYRQILGQKVEFLVSFYNNEISEKSEIFDDQFSVERPDGSNFTLKIRSTKLEDSAMYFCASSVLQGKGTEAFFGQGTRLTVV.

The chain recombines TRBV5-5 with TRBJ1-4; weak D call: TRBD1 (5 bases). The CDR3 is 14 amino acids. Trimming stripped 1 base from V and 5 bases from J, with 9 bases between. Per germline, CDR1 SGHKS and CDR2 YYEKEE (reference sequence). Here the CDR3 reads CASSLSTANEKLFF. CDR3 nucleotide sequence: TGTGCCAGCAGCTTGTCGACAGCGAATGAAAAACTGTTTTTT.

V is TRBV27 and J is TRBJ2-2, with 8 nucleotides matching TRBD2. CDR3 length: 15 residues. In germline, CDR1 is MNHEY, CDR2 SMNVEV (reference sequence). V lost 3 bases to trimming and J lost 6 bases; unmatched junction nucleotides: 6. CDR3 nucleotide sequence: TGTGCCAGCAGTTTGTCAACGGGGGGGGCCGGGGAGCTGTTTTTT. As protein: CASSLSTGGAGELFF.

The chain carries TRBV2 and TRBJ1-5; TRBD1 aligns across 7 bases. The CDR3 is 14 residues long. Trimming took 6 bases from V and 6 from J; bases not matched to a gene: 8. CDR1 and CDR2 from the germline V gene are SNHLY and FYNNEI. In nucleotides, the CDR3 is TGTGCCAGCAGGGCCGACAGGGCTGGTCAGCCCCAGCATTTT. Its translation: CASRADRAGQPQHF. Full variable domain (remainder filled in from reference TRBV2 and TRBJ1-5): EPEVTQTPSHQVTQMGQEVILRCVPISNHLYFYWYRQILGQKVEFLVSFYNNEISEKSEIFDDQFSVERPDGSNFTLKIRSTKLEDSAMYFCASRADRAGQPQHFGDGTRLSIL.

The chain recombines TRBV11-2 with TRBJ1-1; D remains unclear. The germline V gene has CDR1 SGHAT and CDR2 FQNNGV. CDR3 size: 13 residues. Trimming stripped 3 bases from V and 1 base from J, with 6 bases between. The CDR3, as DNA: TGTGCCAGCAGCTTTGGGCCGAACACTGAAGCTTTCTTT. It yields the protein CASSFGPNTEAFF.